The 4 T cell receptor beta chains below come from one sample, sequenced in a study of control samples from healthy donors and cancer patients. Sequenced by immunoSEQ multiplex PCR; TCRdb stores in-frame clones only, minus some. The sample lists around 110,000 clones, roughly 92% seen once, with about 2.8% in the top ten. The sequenced sample consisted of blood. These TCRs come from a man aged 25-40 years in good health.

The chain combines TRBV6-5 with TRBJ1-6; D not resolved. The CDR3 consists of 12 residues. Trimming removed 10 bases at V and 7 bases at J, with 11 bases between. Germline V lookup: CDR1 MNHEY, CDR2 SVGAGI. CDR3 coding DNA: TGTGCCACTACACCTGGAAATTCACCCCTCCACTTT. Encoded protein: CATTPGNSPLHF.

The chain is built from TRBV28 and TRBJ2-5; D possibly corresponds to TRBD2 (6 bases). The germline CDR1 and CDR2 sequences are MDHEN and SYDVKM. The CDR3 totals 15 residues. Deletions cut 1 base from V and 4 bases from J, with 13 bases between. The chain's CDR3 is CASSLSRGRVETQYF. Written as DNA, the CDR3 is TGTGCCAGCAGTTTATCGCGGGGCAGGGTAGAGACCCAGTACTTC.

The V gene is TRBV4-1, the J gene TRBJ2-1; D unclear. V lost 0 bases to trimming and J lost 0 bases, with 9 bases between them. This CDR3 region has 16 residues. Germline CDR1 is MGHRA and CDR2 is YSYEKL. CDR3 bases: TGCGCCAGCAGCCAAGAGGGCGAGAGCTCCTACAATGAGCAGTTCTTC. This gives the protein CASSQEGESSYNEQFF.

The genes are TRBV3-1 (or the pseudogene TRBV3-2) and TRBJ2-5; D unresolved. Germline loops: CDR1 LGHDT, CDR2 YNNKEL (reference sequence). Trimming removed 8 bases at V and 2 bases at J, with 12 bases between. The CDR3 totals 13 residues. The CDR3 coding sequence is TGTGCCAGCGCCGGGCGCCAACAAGAGACCCAGTACTTC. This codes for CASAGRQQETQYF.